These 21 T cell receptor beta chains were sequenced from one sample in a study of OX40 agonist ivuxolimab in advanced cancers. Data came from immunoSEQ multiplex PCR; TCRdb stores just in-frame clones and leaves some out. This table holds 40,000 to 50,000 clones, about 91% found once. Sequencing used CD4+ or CD8+ T cells sorted from blood, obtained in a trial of the OX40 agonist ivuxolimab. The receptor source for this set is an adult with an advanced solid tumor such as melanoma, head and neck, liver or kidney cancer.

This rearrangement joins TRBV18 to TRBJ2-1; 9 nucleotides match TRBD1. The V gene end was trimmed by 3 bases and the J gene end by 4 bases; junction bases not matched to a gene: 4. CDR3 length equals 15 residues. Germline-derived CDR1 and CDR2 are KGHSH and LQKENI. The CDR3 nucleotides are TGTGCCAGCTCACCCGGACAGGGGTTATACAATGAGCAGTTCTTC. Translating it yields CASSPGQGLYNEQFF.

J is TRBJ2-7 and V is TRBV27; 7 positions match TRBD2. The CDR3 spans 15 residues. CDR1 is MNHEY and CDR2 is SMNVEV in the germline V gene (reference sequence). The J segment lost 2 bases and the V segment lost 2 bases, leaving 6 bases of the junction unmatched. As DNA, the CDR3 is TGTGCCAGCAGTTTAGCCTCCGGGAGGACCTACGAGCAGTACTTC. Translating gives CASSLASGRTYEQYF.

V gene TRBV19 combines with J gene TRBJ1-1; no firm D call. Germline CDR1 LNHDA, CDR2 SQIVND (reference sequence). The V end was cut by 4 bases, the J end by 8 bases, with 14 bases between. The CDR3 sequence is 13 residues long. The CDR3 nucleotides read TGTGCCAGTAGTAAGGCAACCACTTTGGAAGCTTTCTTT. Its protein product is CASSKATTLEAFF. The variable domain in full, completed from reference TRBV19 and TRBJ1-1, reads DGGITQSPKYLFRKEGQNVTLSCEQNLNHDAMYWYRQDPGQGLRLIYYSQIVNDFQKGDIAEGYSVSREKKESFPLTVTSAQKNPTAFYLCASSKATTLEAFFGQGTRLTVV.

V gene TRBV9 combines with J gene TRBJ2-7, with 9 bases matching TRBD1. The V gene end was trimmed by 3 bases and the J gene end by 2 bases; junction bases not matched to a gene: 3. CDR3 length: 14 residues. CDR1 and CDR2 (germline): SGDLS, YYNGEE. CDR3 in amino acids: CASSGRDRAYEQYF. DNA for the CDR3: TGTGCCAGCAGCGGCCGGGACAGGGCCTACGAGCAGTACTTC.

V and J are TRBV7-9 and TRBJ1-3, with a tentative D call TRBD1 (5 bases). This CDR3 is built from 15 residues. V lost 2 bases and J 1 base, leaving 9 bases between the germline ends. Germline CDR1 SEHNR, CDR2 FQNEAQ (reference sequence). The CDR3, as DNA: TGTGCCAGCAGCTTATTGGGGGAGTCTGGAAACACCATATATTTT. Its translation: CASSLLGESGNTIYF.

The gene calls are TRBV25-1 and TRBJ2-1; 10 bases line up with TRBD1. V lost 4 bases to trimming and J lost 2 bases; unmatched junction nucleotides: 2. CDR1 MGHDK and CDR2 SYGVNS come from the germline V gene. CDR3 size: 15 residues. DNA of the CDR3: TGTGCCAGCAGTGCCGGGACAGGGGCCTACAATGAGCAGTTCTTC. Its translation: CASSAGTGAYNEQFF.

J is TRBJ2-7 and V is TRBV11-2, with 8 bases aligning to TRBD2. V trimming: 3 bases; J trimming: 3 bases; junction bases outside the gene matches: 4. The CDR3 is 14 residues long. Germline V gene lookup returns CDR1 SGHAT and CDR2 FQNNGV. CDR3: CASSLSREGYEQYF. CDR3 coding DNA: TGTGCCAGCAGCTTGAGCCGGGAGGGCTACGAGCAGTACTTC.

The rearrangement uses TRBV7-9 and TRBJ1-6; 12 bases agree with TRBD1. Germline CDR1 and CDR2: SEHNR and FQNEAQ (reference sequence). The CDR3 extends over 15 amino acids. Germline trimming cut 1 base from V and 8 bases from J; bases unmatched to any gene: 0. CDR3 DNA: TGTGCCAGCAGCTTAGGGGACAGGGGGCATTCACCCCTCCACTTT. Its protein product is CASSLGDRGHSPLHF.

This rearrangement joins TRBV27 to TRBJ1-5; unclear D gene. Trimming removed 5 bases from V and 6 bases from J, with 11 bases in between. Germline values: CDR1 MNHEY, CDR2 SMNVEV (reference sequence). The CDR3 has 13 amino acids. CDR3 sequence reads: CASSPFPGQPQHF. The CDR3 DNA sequence: TGTGCCAGCAGTCCCTTCCCTGGTCAGCCCCAGCATTTT.

CDR3 DNA: TGTGCCATGGACAGGGGAAGCAATCAGCCCCAGCATTTT. It translates to CAMDRGSNQPQHF. This chain joins TRBV7-9 and TRBJ1-5; 9 bases map to TRBD1. The CDR3 is made up of 13 amino acids. V lost 10 bases to trimming and J lost 1 base; unmatched junction nucleotides: 2. Looked up from germline, CDR1 is SEHNR and CDR2 is FQNEAQ (reference sequence).

The chain joins TRBV7-3 to TRBJ2-3, with D hard to call. With 0 bases removed from V and 1 base from J, the gap between germline ends came to 14 bases. The CDR3 is made up of 17 amino acids. Germline CDR1 reads SGHTA; CDR2 reads FQGTGA. The CDR3 coding sequence is TGTGCCAGCAGCTTAACGGGGTCATCCTTGGGCACAGATACGCAGTATTTT. It is translated as CASSLTGSSLGTDTQYF.

The count of this clone is one. The chain recombines TRBV6-6 with TRBJ2-5, with TRBD1 matching over 8 bases. Per germline, CDR1 MNHNY and CDR2 SVGAGI (reference sequence). The CDR3 totals 14 residues. J gave up 5 bases and V 5 bases, and 7 bases lay outside the gene matches. Here the CDR3 DNA reads TGTGCCAGCAGTCAAACAGGGGGACCGGAGACCCAGTACTTC. It encodes CASSQTGGPETQYF.

This rearrangement joins TRBV7-2 to TRBJ2-5, with D possibly TRBD2 on 5 matching bases. V lost 2 bases, J lost 2 bases, and 9 bases lay in between. CDR1 SGHTA and CDR2 FQGNSA come from the germline V gene. The CDR3 is 14 amino acids. CDR3 sequence: CASSLSGNQETQYF. CDR3 DNA sequence: TGTGCCAGCAGCTTATCGGGGAATCAAGAGACCCAGTACTTC.

The sample holds one count of this clone. This rearrangement joins TRBV10-3 to TRBJ1-5; D remains ambiguous. V lost 2 bases and J lost 9, with 20 bases in between. Germline CDR1 and CDR2: ENHRY and SYGVKD. This CDR3 spans 16 amino acids. The CDR3 protein is CAISERTYQQSWPQHF. CDR3 DNA: TGTGCCATCAGTGAGAGGACCTATCAGCAATCGTGGCCCCAGCATTTT.

The chain is built from TRBV9 and TRBJ2-2, with no clear D. V lost 0 bases and J lost 3, with 12 bases in between. The germline V gene encodes CDR1 SGDLS and CDR2 YYNGEE. This CDR3 spans 16 amino acids. This CDR3 is CASSVVNGWDTGELFF. The CDR3 nucleotides read TGTGCCAGCAGCGTAGTGAACGGGTGGGACACCGGGGAGCTGTTTTTT.

This chain joins TRBV19 and TRBJ1-5; maybe TRBD1 (6 bases). The CDR3 is 15 amino acids. V shed 8 bases and J shed 5 bases, with 19 bases lying between them. CDR1 LNHDA and CDR2 SQIVND come from the germline V gene (reference sequence). The DNA of the CDR3 is TGTGCCAGTTCCCCCGACCCAGGGGACGATCAGCCCCAGCATTTT. It encodes CASSPDPGDDQPQHF.

The chain employs TRBV7-9 and TRBJ1-1, with TRBD1 as a possible D gene (5 bases). V dropped 0 bases and J dropped 4 bases, with 9 bases sitting between them. This CDR3 is built from 14 residues. Germline values: CDR1 SEHNR, CDR2 FQNEAQ (reference sequence). The CDR3 DNA reads as TGTGCCAGCAGCTTAGCCGCAGGGATCACTGAAGCTTTCTTT. This encodes CASSLAAGITEAFF.

Concerning this clone itself: The junction shows a germline mismatch at one end, possibly a read error. CDR3 amino acids: CAWSGGQSSDEQYF. The DNA for the CDR3 is TGTGCCTGGAGTGGGGGACAGTCCTCCGACGAGCAGTACTTC. This chain connects TRBV30 to TRBJ2-7; TRBD1 matches 7 bases. This CDR3 contains 14 residues. Germline V lookup: CDR1 GTSNPN, CDR2 SVGIG (reference sequence).

The rearrangement links TRBV4-1 to TRBJ1-1, with 8 bases fitting TRBD1. The CDR3 spans 15 residues. The germline V gene has CDR1 MGHRA and CDR2 YSYEKL. V shed 3 bases and J 1 base; nucleotides not matched to a gene: 4. The CDR3 nucleotides are TGCGCCAGCAGCCACCTGACAGGGGCGAACACTGAAGCTTTCTTT. Translating gives CASSHLTGANTEAFF.

This clone appeared a single time. The chain combines TRBV7-9 with TRBJ2-1, with TRBD1 matching over 9 bases. The CDR3 runs 13 residues. The V gene's germline CDR1 is SEHNR and CDR2 FQNEAQ (reference sequence). J was trimmed by 7 bases and V by 4 bases; bases with no gene match: 2. The CDR3 DNA is TGTGCCAGCAGCTCGGACAGGGGTAATGAGCAGTTCTTC. Amino acid sequence: CASSSDRGNEQFF. Full variable domain (remainder filled in from reference TRBV7-9 and TRBJ2-1): DTGVSQNPRHKITKRGQNVTFRCDPISEHNRLYWYRQTLGQGPEFLTYFQNEAQLEKSRLLSDRFSAERPKGSFSTLEIQRTEQGDSAMYLCASSSDRGNEQFFGPGTRLTVL.

CDR3 in amino acids: CAISEGDSTGRYEQYF. The CDR3 bases are TGTGCCATCAGTGAGGGGGACTCAACAGGCCGCTACGAGCAGTACTTC. V is TRBV10-3 and J is TRBJ2-7; D is possibly TRBD2 (6 bases). Germline V gene data show CDR1 as ENHRY and CDR2 as SYGVKD. The CDR3 spans 16 residues. Trimming shortened V by 2 bases and J by 3 bases, and 17 bases separated the two germline ends.